This T cell receptor (beta chain) was sequenced for a study of response to subunit inactivated influenza vaccine. TCRdb re-derived calls from the RT-PCR reads in MiXCR, one entry per CDR3 protein. The sample carries about 570,000 distinct CDR3 sequences, around 11% recorded once. V lost 5 bases to trimming and J lost 9 bases, with 20 bases between them. The CDR3 consists of 15 residues. The germline V gene has CDR1 SGHAT and CDR2 FQNNGV. The data also belong to a second study, concerning T cells expressing NK-cell markers. This second study says: It was by 5'RACE template switching with UMIs that TCR beta cDNA was made. For a few donors, these clonotypes were likewise the leading ones in the CD3+CD56-NKG2C+ fraction.

The chain couples TRBV11-2 to TRBJ2-1, with D perhaps TRBD1 (6 bases). The source material was PBMCs from blood, sampled on the day of vaccination. This receptor was identified in a man in his forties or fifties who received an inactivated influenza vaccine. CDR3 residues: CASSQLRGKGGEQFF. The CDR3 DNA reads TGTGCCAGCAGCCAGCTTAGGGGGAAGGGCGGTGAGCAGTTCTTC.